This TCR beta chain comes out of a study of memory B cells and T cells in multiple sclerosis (dated by TCRdb to between 2017 and 2018). For the wider study: In multiple sclerosis patients, the study set the TCR beta repertoires of autoproliferating peripheral T cells against those of T cells infiltrating brain lesions. Two multiple sclerosis patients were included in the TCR sequencing because brain lesions obtained at autopsy or brain-infiltrating cells obtained from biopsy were available for them.

TCRbeta CDR3 regions were amplified from extracted genomic DNA using the immunoSEQ Platform. Multiplex PCR, high-throughput sequencing and a vendor bioinformatics pipeline were combined in the immunoSEQ assay. Per the authors' processing: After discarding non-productive sequences and any CDR3s under 4 amino acids in length, clonotype frequencies were recalculated for each sample. In immunoSEQ Analyzer 2.0, a clonotype counted as shared when the CDR3 amino acid, V gene and J gene sequences were identical. Repertoire overlap was normalized by dividing shared clonotype counts by the product of both clone-set sizes, with the result scaled by 1000 into arbitrary units. TCRdb stores this immuneACCESS table with in-frame sequences only. Part of the clones is absent; in the studies checked, under half of the shortfall reflects unresolved V genes, and no reason is known for the rest. V and J calls and clone size are copied from that table; D and trimming were computed from the DNA. The sample yields tens of thousands of clones; about 82% were counted once. The ten largest clonotypes hold 2% to 3% of the sample.

On this clone: Its antigen remains undetermined. No base quality values were provided; no much bigger clone lies one nucleotide off.

Results and caveats for the whole study, not just this receptor: Because clone-set sizes differed between compartments, counts of shared clonotypes were influenced and normalization was required.

After CFSE-labeled PBMCs were cultured without any stimulus, the autoproliferating (CFSEdim) and non-proliferating (CFSEhi) T cell fractions were each sequenced on their own. In total, some 47 million CFSE-labeled PBMCs were cultured without stimulus for under 8 days, after which replicate wells were pooled. PBMCs were labeled with about 0.5 uM CFSE and cultured in serum-free AIM-V medium without exogenous stimuli. PBMCs were isolated by Ficoll density gradient centrifugation and cryopreserved before use. Live 7-AAD-negative cells were sorted on a FACSAria III, washed with PBS, and frozen at -80 degrees C as dry pellets. Material: PBMCs from blood kept in culture. The sequence was obtained from a human donor with multiple sclerosis.

The DNA reads as follows: TGCGCCAGCAGCTTGGTTCAGGGGCGCTTGGGTGATTCACCCCTCCACTTT. The resulting protein is CASSLVQGRLGDSPLHF. Recombination linked TRBV5-1 to TRBJ1-6, and perhaps TRBD1 as D gene, on 6 matching bases. CDR1 SGHRS and CDR2 YFSETQ are derived from the germline V gene. The CDR3 sequence holds 17 residues, the cysteine and phenylalanine included. Of the read, only the CDR3 DNA is kept; its 51 bases are in frame from base 1. V loses 0 bases, J loses 8 bases, and the germline ends lie 18 bases apart.